This passage covers 9 T cell receptor beta chains from one sample sequenced in a study of lymphopenia after photon versus proton radiotherapy. The repertoire was sequenced with immunoSEQ multiplex PCR; TCRdb's copy has only in-frame clones and lacks some. The top ten hold around 10% of the sample, which has over 35,000 clones, approximately 86% seen once. The sample in question was peripheral blood, obtained from a patient treated with proton-based radiotherapy. These receptors were taken from a woman in her sixties or seventies with pancreatic cancer. Some clones in this sample may be carry-over from other donors' samples.

This clone was seen only a few times. The chain combines TRBV5-1 with TRBJ1-4; no reliable D call. The CDR3 contains 12 residues. From germline, CDR1 is SGHRS and CDR2 YFSETQ. The V and J ends lost 3 bases and 4 bases respectively, with 4 bases between them. The CDR3 nucleotides are TGCGCCAGCAGCTCGAATAATGAAAAACTGTTTTTT. Translating gives CASSSNNEKLFF.

A single count supports this clone. V usage is TRBV19 and J usage is TRBJ1-2; D not certain. Trimming took 3 bases from V and 4 from J, leaving 15 bases between them. Germline V lookup: CDR1 LNHDA, CDR2 SQIVND (reference sequence). This CDR3 is built from 15 residues. The CDR3 region is CASSMSPRRVYGYTF. CDR3 in DNA: TGTGCCAGTAGTATGTCCCCACGACGGGTCTATGGCTACACCTTC. The variable domain in full, with the rest retrieved from reference TRBV19 and TRBJ1-2, is DGGITQSPKYLFRKEGQNVTLSCEQNLNHDAMYWYRQDPGQGLRLIYYSQIVNDFQKGDIAEGYSVSREKKESFPLTVTSAQKNPTAFYLCASSMSPRRVYGYTFGSGTRLTVV.

The gene calls are TRBV28 and TRBJ2-7, with D tentatively TRBD1 (5 bases). The CDR3 loop spans 12 amino acids. The germline V gene encodes CDR1 MDHEN and CDR2 SYDVKM. The V end lost 5 bases, the J end lost 7 bases, and 12 bases lay between the germline ends. The CDR3 loop is CASSQDTLEQYF. The CDR3 DNA reads TGTGCCAGCAGTCAGGACACTTTGGAGCAGTACTTC.

The rearrangement joins TRBV28 to TRBJ2-7; 8 nucleotides align to TRBD1. The CDR3 consists of 15 residues. CDR1 and CDR2 from the germline V gene are MDHEN and SYDVKM. V trimming: 6 bases; J trimming: 4 bases; junction bases outside the gene matches: 11. The DNA for the CDR3 is TGTGCCAGCAGCCCCCTGGACAGGGTTCAGTACGAGCAGTACTTC. Translated, it gives CASSPLDRVQYEQYF.

The rearrangement uses TRBV9 and TRBJ2-5, with 9 bases that match TRBD2. This CDR3 has 13 amino acids. Germline lookup yields CDR1 SGDLS and CDR2 YYNGEE. V lost 0 bases to trimming and J lost 7 bases; unmatched junction nucleotides: 1. As DNA, the CDR3 is TGTGCCAGCAGCGTAGCTAGCGGGGCGACCCAGTACTTC. Its protein product is CASSVASGATQYF.

This chain links TRBV19 with TRBJ2-7; D uncertain. Germline lookup yields CDR1 LNHDA and CDR2 SQIVND (reference sequence). The CDR3 is 14 amino acids. V was clipped by 5 bases and J by 4 bases, with 15 bases between them. This CDR3 reads CASSLRSLGYEQYF. DNA of the CDR3: TGTGCCAGTAGTTTACGATCTCTTGGTTACGAGCAGTACTTC. The whole variable domain, remainder taken from reference TRBV19 and TRBJ2-7, is DGGITQSPKYLFRKEGQNVTLSCEQNLNHDAMYWYRQDPGQGLRLIYYSQIVNDFQKGDIAEGYSVSREKKESFPLTVTSAQKNPTAFYLCASSLRSLGYEQYFGPGTRLTVT.

This rearrangement joins TRBV6-1 to TRBJ2-5; possible D gene TRBD2, 6 bases. The CDR3 spans 13 residues. CDR1 MNHNS and CDR2 SASEGT come from the germline V gene. V was pared by 8 bases and J by 3 bases, with 13 bases between. The CDR3 loop reads CASVRGSEETQYF. The CDR3 DNA follows: TGTGCCAGCGTACGGGGGAGCGAAGAGACCCAGTACTTC.

This clone was seen only a few times. The chain joins TRBV13 to TRBJ2-7; 8 bases are shared with TRBD2. The CDR3 covers 15 residues. V was clipped by 4 bases and J by 2 bases; unmatched bases: 7. Germline CDR1 is PRHDT and CDR2 is FYEKMQ (reference sequence). CDR3 amino acids: CASSSYSGTPYEQYF. CDR3 DNA: TGTGCCAGCAGCTCATATAGCGGGACCCCCTACGAGCAGTACTTC.

This rearrangement joins TRBV5-1 to TRBJ1-5, with 8 bases aligning to TRBD1. CDR3 length equals 14 residues. Germline values: CDR1 SGHRS, CDR2 YFSETQ. With 4 bases clipped from V and 6 bases from J, the junction kept 6 bases outside the gene matches. The CDR3 region is CASSPTGGSQPQHF. CDR3 coding DNA: TGCGCCAGCAGCCCCACAGGGGGAAGTCAGCCCCAGCATTTT. Variable domain in full (rest from reference TRBV5-1 and TRBJ1-5): KAGVTQTPRYLIKTRGQQVTLSCSPISGHRSVSWYQQTPGQGLQFLFEYFSETQRNKGNFPGRFSGRQFSNSRSEMNVSTLELGDSALYLCASSPTGGSQPQHFGDGTRLSIL.